This paragraph reports one T cell receptor (beta chain). Germline-derived CDR1 and CDR2 are MRHNA and SNTAGT. CDR3 size: 12 residues. Trimming took 3 bases from V and 18 from J, leaving 15 bases between them. This entry is derived from a study of neurological immune-mediated disorders. Healthy controls comprised blood bank volunteers in Maryland, USA. cDNA synthesis was performed by 5'RACE with 10-nucleotide random UMIs. TCRdb used MiXCR to reprocess the 5' RACE reads, holding one entry per CDR3 protein. The table records 25,000 to 35,000 distinct CDR3 sequences, under 25% of them present only once. Sequenced: PBMCs. The chain couples TRBV6-4 to TRBJ1-6; D gene ambiguous. The clonotype originates from a woman aged 55-70 years in good health. In DNA form, the CDR3 reads TGTGCCAGCAGTGAGGAGTGGCACCGGTACCACTTT. It encodes CASSEEWHRYHF.